These 4 T cell receptor beta chains originate from one sample sequenced in a study of graft-versus-host responses after intestinal transplantation. Antigens of these TCRs are unknown. Clones were sequenced by immunoSEQ multiplex PCR, and TCRdb holds only the in-frame ones, with some missing. Found here are over 100,000 clones, around 96% of them singletons; the top ten hold over 2.5%. This material consisted of unstimulated CD8+ T cells sorted from spleen or lymph node cells, taken before intestinal transplant. Receptors were obtained from a human donor who received an intestinal transplant.

The gene calls are TRBV7-2 and TRBJ2-2; 10 bases fit TRBD2. J lost 9 bases, V lost 6 bases, and 10 bases had no gene match. Germline CDR1 SGHTA, CDR2 FQGNSA. The CDR3 runs to 15 residues. Here the CDR3 reads CASSQLAGEGRELFF. In nucleotides, the CDR3 is TGTGCCAGCAGTCAGCTAGCGGGAGAGGGCCGGGAGCTGTTTTTT.

This chain links TRBV13 with TRBJ2-7, with no clear D. Trimming shortened V by 1 base and J by 6 bases, and 7 bases separated the two germline ends. Germline V gene data show CDR1 as PRHDT and CDR2 as FYEKMQ (reference sequence). The CDR3 has 12 residues. CDR3 nucleotides: TGTGCCAGCAGCTTAGACCGCCTCGAGCAGTACTTC. Protein product: CASSLDRLEQYF.

On this clone itself: The junction differs from germline at one of its ends, possibly a read error. The same CDR3 arises from other DNA sequences in this sample as well. The CDR3 protein is CASSSFTSGANVLTF. The CDR3 bases are TGCGCCAGCAGTAGCTTTACCTCTGGGGCCAACGTCCTGACCTTC. This chain joins TRBV4-1 and TRBJ2-6, with D possibly matching TRBD1 (5 bases). Germline CDR1 reads MGHRA; CDR2 reads YSYEKL. The CDR3 runs 15 residues.

The chain joins TRBV5-6 to TRBJ2-2; 10 bases are shared with TRBD2. Trimming removed 0 bases from V and 5 bases from J; junction bases left unmatched: 4. The germline gives CDR1 SGHDT, CDR2 YYEEEE. The length of the CDR3 is 16 residues. The CDR3 here is CASSLGLAGETGELFF. CDR3 bases: TGTGCCAGCAGCTTGGGGCTAGCGGGAGAGACCGGGGAGCTGTTTTTT.